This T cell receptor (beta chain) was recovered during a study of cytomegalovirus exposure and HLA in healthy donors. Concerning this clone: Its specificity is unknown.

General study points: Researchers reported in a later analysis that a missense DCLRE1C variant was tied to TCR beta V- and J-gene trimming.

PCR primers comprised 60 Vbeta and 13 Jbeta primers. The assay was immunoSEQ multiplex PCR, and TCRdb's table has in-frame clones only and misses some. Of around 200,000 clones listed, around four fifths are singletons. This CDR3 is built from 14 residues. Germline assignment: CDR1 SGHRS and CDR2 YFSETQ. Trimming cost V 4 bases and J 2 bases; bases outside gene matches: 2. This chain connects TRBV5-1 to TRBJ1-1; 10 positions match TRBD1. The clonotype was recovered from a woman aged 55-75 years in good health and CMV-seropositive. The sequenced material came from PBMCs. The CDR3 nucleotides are TGCGCCAGCAGCAGGGACAGGGGCAACACTGAAGCTTTCTTT. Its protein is CASSRDRGNTEAFF.